This T cell receptor (beta chain) stems from a study of blood T cell repertoires in COVID-19. As processed by the authors: Counts of nucleated cells, estimated from reference gene primer amplification, were obtained. Libraries were prepared by immunoSEQ multiplex PCR; TCRdb keeps only in-frame clonotypes and omits some of them. V and J calls and clone size are those listed in that table; D and trimming were worked out from the DNA. The data show about 95,000 clones, with roughly four fifths seen just once and around 4.7% held by the top ten. Germline CDR1 is LNHDA and CDR2 is SQIVND (reference sequence). The CDR3 is 17 amino acids. V lost 2 bases and J lost 6; bases outside the gene matches: 11.

V usage is TRBV19 and J usage is TRBJ2-1, with 9 bases matching TRBD2. This clonotype originated in an older man with COVID-19, enrolled during active disease. The sample was peripheral blood. The CDR3 here is CASSISGASGEINEQFF. CDR3 sequence (DNA): TGTGCCAGTAGTATAAGCGGGGCTAGCGGGGAGATCAATGAGCAGTTCTTC.